Listed below are T cell receptor beta chains from one sample, sequenced in a study of T cell responses to AZD1222 COVID-19 vaccine. Some clones are missing from TCRdb's copy, which holds only in-frame ones; the method was immunoSEQ multiplex PCR. This sample yields about 130,000 clones, of which approximately 88% are seen a single time; around 6.1% belongs to the top ten. The sample consisted of peripheral blood, taken on day 0 of AZD1222 vaccination. These receptors were collected from an adult in good health. The CDR3 runs from the conserved cysteine through the conserved F or W. D genes are given only for firm matches. Part of the rows lack a size; the others show once, few, many or a class for expanded clones.

CDR3 length	D gene	J gene	V gene	clone size	CDR3 protein	CDR3 DNA
11	.	TRBJ2-7	TRBV27	.	CASSDLREQYF	TGTGCCAGCAGTGACTTGAGGGAGCAGTACTTC
18	TRBD1	TRBJ2-7	TRBV6-2/TRBV6-3	.	CASSYDDPRTGPTYEQYF	TGTGCCAGCAGCTATGATGACCCCCGGACAGGCCCTACCTACGAGCAGTACTTC
15	.	TRBJ1-4	TRBV28	.	CASSLLRGANEKLFF	TGTGCCAGCAGTTTATTACGGGGTGCCAATGAAAAACTGTTTTTT
14	TRBD1	TRBJ2-5	TRBV7-2	.	CASSLDRGIETQYF	TGTGCCAGCAGCTTAGACAGGGGTATCGAGACCCAGTACTTC
15	TRBD2	TRBJ2-7	TRBV5-1	.	CASSPGTSGTYEQYF	TGCGCCAGCAGCCCCGGGACTAGCGGGACCTACGAGCAGTACTTC
12	TRBD2	TRBJ2-1	TRBV11-3	.	CASRTGGGEQFF	TGTGCCAGCCGGACGGGGGGAGGTGAGCAGTTCTTC
11	.	TRBJ1-1	TRBV27	.	CASKSATEAFF	TGTGCCAGCAAGAGCGCAACTGAAGCTTTCTTT
15	.	TRBJ1-3	TRBV18	.	CASFQTRFSGNTIYF	TGTGCCAGCTTCCAAACCCGGTTCTCTGGAAACACCATATATTTT
14	TRBD1	TRBJ2-7	TRBV11-1	.	CASSLATGGYEQYF	TGTGCCAGCAGCTTAGCAACAGGGGGCTACGAGCAGTACTTC
13	.	TRBJ1-1	TRBV7-2	.	CASSQDRHTEAFF	TGTGCCAGCAGCCAGGACAGACACACTGAAGCTTTCTTT
14	TRBD1	TRBJ1-1	TRBV7-9	.	CASSPGQETSEAFF	TGTGCCAGCAGCCCCGGACAGGAAACATCTGAAGCTTTCTTT
15	.	TRBJ1-4	TRBV7-2	.	CASSPRQAGNEKLFF	TGTGCCAGCAGCCCGCGACAGGCTGGAAATGAAAAACTGTTTTTT
12	.	TRBJ1-2	TRBV4-1	.	CASSQDRDIYTF	TGCGCCAGCAGCCAAGATCGCGATATTTACACCTTC
15	TRBD1	TRBJ1-1	TRBV5-8	.	CASSWLRGANTEAFF	TGTGCCAGCAGCTGGCTCAGGGGGGCGAACACTGAAGCTTTCTTT
14	.	TRBJ1-1	TRBV6-5	.	CASSYSIIPTEAFF	TGTGCCAGCAGTTACTCGATAATCCCCACTGAAGCTTTCTTT
16	.	TRBJ1-2	TRBV18	.	CASSPTIQVANYGYTF	TGTGCCAGCTCACCCACTATACAGGTTGCTAACTATGGCTACACCTTC
13	.	TRBJ1-5	TRBV5-1	.	CASSGGADQPQHF	TGCGCCAGCAGCGGCGGGGCTGATCAGCCCCAGCATTTT
19	TRBD1	TRBJ1-3	TRBV7-9	.	CASSGPRTGPFIAGNTIYF	TGTGCCAGCAGCGGACCAAGGACAGGGCCCTTCATTGCCGGAAACACCATATATTTT
14	.	TRBJ1-1	TRBV2	.	CASSEQGTNTEAFF	TGTGCCAGCAGTGAACAGGGGACGAACACTGAAGCTTTCTTT
14	TRBD1	TRBJ1-2	TRBV3-1/TRBV3-2	.	CASSDRGNNYGYTF	TGTGCCAGCAGTGACAGGGGAAACAACTATGGCTACACCTTC
17	TRBD2	TRBJ2-5	TRBV5-1	once	CASSLGLAGGQGETQYF	TGCGCCAGCAGCTTGGGGTTAGCGGGAGGCCAAGGCGAGACCCAGTACTTC
14	.	TRBJ1-4	TRBV19	.	CASSAQGSREKLFF	TGTGCCAGTAGTGCACAGGGTTCGCGTGAAAAACTGTTTTTT
16	.	TRBJ2-3	TRBV12-2	.	CASRPDLRGSTDTQYF	TGTGCAAGTCGCCCCGACCTTAGGGGTAGCACAGATACGCAGTATTTT
16	TRBD1	TRBJ1-6	TRBV5-1	once	CASSRDRDRPTSPLHF	TGCGCCAGCAGCCGGGACCGGGACAGGCCGACTTCACCCCTCCACTTT
16	.	TRBJ1-4	TRBV28	.	CASSLSSRATNEKLFF	TGTGCCAGCAGTTTATCCAGCCGGGCAACTAATGAAAAACTGTTTTTT
17	.	TRBJ2-3	TRBV5-1	.	CASSLGQLMSSTDTQYF	TGCGCCAGCAGCTTGGGACAGCTAATGTCTAGCACAGATACGCAGTATTTT
15	TRBD2	TRBJ2-5	TRBV6-5	.	CASRRLAGGEETQYF	TGTGCCAGCAGGCGACTAGCGGGGGGGGAAGAGACCCAGTACTTC
14	.	TRBJ2-3	TRBV5-4	.	CASSMPPLADTQYF	TGTGCCAGCAGCATGCCACCGTTGGCAGATACGCAGTATTTT
16	.	TRBJ2-2	TRBV1	.	CTSNHPAGGNTGELFF	TGCACCAGCAACCACCCAGCGGGAGGGAACACCGGGGAGCTGTTTTTT
14	.	TRBJ2-7	TRBV28	once	CAVLPRGHSYEQYF	TGTGCCGTCCTACCCAGGGGACACTCCTACGAGCAGTACTTC
11	.	TRBJ2-1	TRBV3-1/TRBV3-2	.	CASSLSNEQFF	TGTGCCAGCAGCCTTTCCAATGAGCAGTTCTTC
12	.	TRBJ2-1	TRBV5-1	once	CASSSNYNEQFF	TGCGCCAGCAGTTCGAATTACAATGAGCAGTTCTTC
15	TRBD2	TRBJ2-7	TRBV19	.	CASSINLAGGYEQYF	TGTGCCAGTAGTATCAACCTAGCGGGAGGGTACGAGCAGTACTTC
17	TRBD1	TRBJ2-2	TRBV24-1	.	CATSDPPGQGNTGELFF	TGTGCCACCAGTGACCCACCGGGACAGGGGAACACCGGGGAGCTGTTTTTT
17	TRBD2	TRBJ2-1	TRBV6-1	.	CASSDTSLAGGRDEQFF	TGTGCCAGCAGTGATACCTCACTAGCGGGGGGGCGGGATGAGCAGTTCTTC
15	TRBD1	TRBJ2-1	TRBV15	once	CATSLQGEPYNEQFF	TGTGCCACCAGCCTACAGGGGGAGCCCTACAATGAGCAGTTCTTC
14	.	TRBJ1-4	TRBV5-1	.	CASSLQGSNEKLFF	TGCGCCAGCAGCTTACAGGGATCTAATGAAAAACTGTTTTTT
16	TRBD1	TRBJ1-2	TRBV6-5	.	CASSYGQGAGDYGYTF	TGTGCCAGCAGTTACGGTCAGGGGGCGGGGGACTATGGCTACACCTTC
17	TRBD2	TRBJ2-7	TRBV7-2	once	CASSWTAPGLAGYEQYF	TGTGCCAGCAGCTGGACAGCACCGGGACTAGCGGGCTACGAGCAGTACTTC
13	.	TRBJ1-1	TRBV4-2	.	CASSQRENTEAFF	TGTGCCAGCAGCCAACGGGAGAACACTGAAGCTTTCTTT
14	.	TRBJ2-5	TRBV5-4	.	CASSLGKFQETQYF	TGTGCCAGCAGCTTGGGCAAGTTTCAAGAGACCCAGTACTTC
17	TRBD1	TRBJ1-1	TRBV7-2	.	CASSPNRDSYMNTEAFF	TGTGCCAGCAGCCCCAACCGGGACAGTTACATGAACACTGAAGCTTTCTTT
12	.	TRBJ1-2	TRBV29-1	.	CSVVQGGDGYTF	TGCAGCGTTGTCCAGGGCGGCGATGGCTACACCTTC
13	.	TRBJ1-6	TRBV7-9	.	CASSTSGDSPLHF	TGTGCCAGCAGCACTTCAGGGGATTCACCCCTCCACTTT
14	.	TRBJ1-6	TRBV18	.	CASSPSGQNSPLHF	TGTGCCAGCTCACCATCCGGACAGAATTCACCCCTCCACTTT
13	.	TRBJ1-5	TRBV2	few	CASTGQGDQPQHF	TGTGCCAGCACGGGACAAGGAGATCAGCCCCAGCATTTT
17	TRBD1	TRBJ2-6	TRBV15	.	CATSETGGNSGANVLTF	TGTGCCACCAGCGAGACAGGGGGTAACTCTGGGGCCAACGTCCTGACTTTC
13	.	TRBJ1-2	TRBV14	.	CASSQEAYYGYTF	TGTGCCAGCAGCCAAGAAGCATACTATGGCTACACCTTC
16	TRBD2	TRBJ2-3	TRBV10-3	.	CAISVLAGGPIDTQYF	TGTGCCATCAGTGTCTTAGCGGGAGGGCCTATAGATACGCAGTATTTT
13	.	TRBJ1-1	TRBV5-1	.	CASSLGEGYAAFF	TGCGCCAGCAGCTTGGGGGAGGGCTATGCGGCTTTCTTT
12	.	TRBJ1-5	TRBV7-9	.	CASSRGSQPQHF	TGTGCCAGCAGCCGGGGGAGTCAGCCCCAGCATTTT
16	TRBD2	TRBJ2-5	TRBV9	.	CASSVGTSGGLETQYF	TGTGCCAGCAGCGTAGGGACTAGCGGGGGGTTAGAGACCCAGTACTTC
15	.	TRBJ2-1	TRBV14	few	CASSQGVAAYNEQFF	TGTGCCAGCAGCCAAGGTGTAGCGGCATACAATGAGCAGTTCTTC
14	.	TRBJ1-3	TRBV5-6	once	CASSRRTAGNTIYF	TGTGCCAGCAGCAGACGGACAGCTGGAAACACCATATATTTT
12	.	TRBJ1-2	TRBV29-1	.	CSVSLGNYGYTF	TGCAGCGTTTCCTTGGGTAACTATGGCTACACCTTC
15	.	TRBJ2-6	TRBV6-5	.	CASRADSSGANVLTF	TGTGCCAGCAGGGCTGACAGTTCTGGGGCCAACGTCCTGACTTTC
13	TRBD2	TRBJ2-1	TRBV13	.	CASSSRLAGIGFF	TGTGCCAGCAGCTCCCGACTAGCGGGTATCGGGTTCTTC
17	.	TRBJ2-7	TRBV7-2	.	CASSLVSRRGRLGEQYF	TGTGCCAGCAGCTTAGTTTCCCGCAGGGGGAGGCTAGGAGAGCAGTACTTC
16	.	TRBJ2-1	TRBV14	few	CASSQVLAYLANEQFF	TGTGCCAGCAGCCAAGTGCTAGCGTATTTGGCCAATGAGCAGTTCTTC
15	.	TRBJ1-1	TRBV11-3	.	CASSLITGGNTEAFF	TGTGCCAGCAGCCTAATTACAGGAGGGAACACTGAAGCTTTCTTT